This T cell receptor (beta chain) is drawn from a study of cytomegalovirus exposure and HLA in healthy donors. The wider study: Genetic ancestry analysis placed about 80% of the 398 donors that were genotyped in the Caucasian-associated cluster. Study results and caveats: Cytomegalovirus-associated TCR beta chains were listed, numbering around 150.

As regards this clone: Its cognate antigen is unknown.

With 60 Vbeta and 13 Jbeta primers, the PCR was carried out. Produced via immunoSEQ multiplex PCR; TCRdb's table is partial and in-frame only. The table includes about 100,000 clones, around four fifths detected once. Germline assignment: CDR1 SGHNT and CDR2 YYREEE (reference sequence). V dropped 0 bases and J dropped 0 bases, with 5 bases sitting between them. This CDR3 spans 14 amino acids. Sequencing was performed on PBMCs. This TCR was sampled from a man aged 35-49 years in good health and CMV-seronegative. The V call is TRBV5-4, the J call TRBJ2-3, with D unresolved. CDR3 in amino acids: CASSLARSTDTQYF. The CDR3 DNA reads TGTGCCAGCAGCTTGGCCCGGAGCACAGATACGCAGTATTTT.